These T cell receptor beta chains were read from a single sample in a study of shared clonotypes between healthy human individuals. Sequencing was performed with immunoSEQ multiplex PCR; in TCRdb, only in-frame clones are kept and a portion is missing. The repertoire holds about 680,000 clones, with around two thirds as singletons. Sequenced: memory CD4+ T cells sorted from blood. The receptors derive from a woman aged 25 to 39 in good health. Both conserved end residues are part of each CDR3. The order of the fields is J gene, D gene, clone size, V gene, CDR3 DNA, CDR3 protein. The D gene is left open where the match is weak. Expanded clones are given a class, and other clones once, few, many or no size at all.

TRBJ2-7,TRBD1,-,TRBV4-1,TGCGCCAGCAGCTCGTTGGGACAGACGAAAAACTACGAGCAGTACTTC,CASSSLGQTKNYEQYF
TRBJ2-1,-,-,TRBV28,TGTGCCAGCAGTTTTGCGTGGGACTTCTCCTACAATGAGCAGTTCTTC,CASSFAWDFSYNEQFF
TRBJ2-7,-,few,TRBV5-4,TGTGCCAGCAGCCTCCAGGGGGGGCCTTACGGGGAGCAGTACTTC,CASSLQGGPYGEQYF
TRBJ1-1,-,-,TRBV4-1,TGCGCCAGCAGCCAAGATGGGGCAGGGTTAGCTGAAGCTTTCTTT,CASSQDGAGLAEAFF
TRBJ2-7,-,-,TRBV5-1,TGCGCCAGCAGCTTGGGAGCCTACGAGCAGTACTTC,CASSLGAYEQYF
TRBJ2-3,-,-,TRBV7-9,TGTGCCAGCAGCTTAGAAATGGGTTGGGCAGATACGCAGTATTTT,CASSLEMGWADTQYF
TRBJ2-5,-,-,TRBV5-1,TGCGCCACCTCGGTTGGGGGCCGACAAGAGACCCAGTACTTC,CATSVGGRQETQYF
TRBJ1-2,TRBD1,-,TRBV5-1,TGCGCCAGCAGTCCAGGGGGACTCGACTATGGCTACACCTTC,CASSPGGLDYGYTF
TRBJ2-5,TRBD2,-,TRBV19,TGTGCCAGTAGTATAGCGGGAGGAGTGGGGGAGACCCAGTACTTC,CASSIAGGVGETQYF
TRBJ2-3,-,-,TRBV19,TGTGCCAGTAGGGCGACTAGCACAGATACGCAGTATTTT,CASRATSTDTQYF
TRBJ2-5,TRBD1,-,TRBV11-3,TGTGCCAGCAGCGCAGGGGGCTTCGGGGAGACCCAGTACTTC,CASSAGGFGETQYF
TRBJ1-6,TRBD1,-,TRBV2,TGTGCCAGCAGTGCCCTGGACAGGGGTAATTCACCCCTCCACTTT,CASSALDRGNSPLHF
TRBJ2-1,TRBD2,-,TRBV19,TGTGCCAGTAGTATAGTGGGGACTAGCGGGAGGGCCTATGAGCAGTTCTTC,CASSIVGTSGRAYEQFF
TRBJ2-5,TRBD1,-,TRBV28,TGTGCCACGCAAAAACAGGGGCTGGAGACCCAGTACTTC,CATQKQGLETQYF
TRBJ2-7,TRBD1,-,TRBV30,TGTGCCTACGGGACAGTTTCCTACGAGCAGTACTTC,CAYGTVSYEQYF
TRBJ2-1,TRBD2,few,TRBV28,TGTGCCAGCACCCCCGAGCTAGCGGGAGTCAATGAGCAGTTCTTC,CASTPELAGVNEQFF
TRBJ2-1,TRBD1,-,TRBV27,TGTGCCAGCCGGAAAGGGACAGTTCGGGCCTACAATGAGCAGTTCTTC,CASRKGTVRAYNEQFF
TRBJ1-5,TRBD1,-,TRBV6-5,TGTGCCAGCAGTTACGGGACAGGGGGCAATCAGCCCCAGCATTTT,CASSYGTGGNQPQHF
TRBJ1-2,-,-,TRBV7-9,TGTGCCAGCAGCCGCAGGGAGGCAGGGTATGGCTACACCTTC,CASSRREAGYGYTF
TRBJ2-7,-,-,TRBV7-2,TGTGCCAGCAGCTCCGATTGGGCCGAGCAGTACTTC,CASSSDWAEQYF
TRBJ2-7,-,many,TRBV20-1,TGCAGTATGGACAAATCCTACGAGCAGTACTTC,CSMDKSYEQYF
TRBJ1-1,TRBD1,few,TRBV19,TGTGCCAGTAGCAAGCCGACAGGGGGGGGCCTCATGAACACTGAAGCTTTCTTT,CASSKPTGGGLMNTEAFF
TRBJ2-7,TRBD2,-,TRBV15,TGTGCCACCAGCAGTCGTGTAGTAGCGGGAGGGGGATTCGAGCAGTACTTC,CATSSRVVAGGGFEQYF
TRBJ1-1,-,-,TRBV28,TGTGCCAGCAGTCTCACGGACGGAGCTTTTGGAGCTTTCTTT,CASSLTDGAFGAFF
TRBJ1-2,-,few,TRBV19,TGTGCCAGTAGTAACATCCTGAGCTATGGCTACACCTTC,CASSNILSYGYTF
TRBJ1-2,-,once,TRBV19,TGTGCCAGTAGTATCATCGCCAAAACGACCTATGGCTACACCTTC,CASSIIAKTTYGYTF
TRBJ2-4,TRBD2,-,TRBV7-8,TGTGCCAGCAGCTTAGCTGGGACTAGCGGAGCTAAAAACATTCAGTACTTC,CASSLAGTSGAKNIQYF
TRBJ2-5,-,-,TRBV28,TGTGCCAGCAGTACGCAAGAGACCCAGTACTTC,CASSTQETQYF
TRBJ2-2,-,-,TRBV28,TGTGCCAGCGACAGGTCGGTAACCGGGGAGCTGTTTTTT,CASDRSVTGELFF
TRBJ2-5,-,-,TRBV16,TGTGCCAGCAGCCTTTTAAAGCAAGAGACCCAGTACTTC,CASSLLKQETQYF
TRBJ2-7,TRBD1,many,TRBV27,TGTGCCAGCAGTTTAACCGCGACAGGGAACTACGAGCAGTACTTC,CASSLTATGNYEQYF
TRBJ1-1,TRBD1,few,TRBV7-9,TGTGCCAGCAGCGAAGACAGGGGAAACACTGAAGCTTTCTTT,CASSEDRGNTEAFF
TRBJ2-5,TRBD2,-,TRBV5-1,TGCGCCAGCAGCGGACCGAGCGGGAAGGTAGGAGAGACCCAGTACTTC,CASSGPSGKVGETQYF
TRBJ2-1,TRBD2,-,TRBV7-9,TGTGCCAGCAGCAATCTAGCGGGAGGGCCGCACAATGAGCAGTTCTTC,CASSNLAGGPHNEQFF
TRBJ2-2,-,-,TRBV19,TGTGCCAGTAGTATAGATCAGGCATATACGAACACCGGGGAGCTGTTTTTT,CASSIDQAYTNTGELFF
TRBJ2-1,TRBD2,once,TRBV19,TGTGCCAGTAGCCCGACTAGCGGGGCAGCCCATGAGCAGTTCTTC,CASSPTSGAAHEQFF
TRBJ2-5,-,-,TRBV15,TGTGCCACCAGCAGAGGGCTTGGGCAAGAGACCCAGTACTTC,CATSRGLGQETQYF
TRBJ2-1,-,-,TRBV5-4,TGTGCCACCAGCCCCAGGACGGGAGTCTACAATGAGCAGTTCTTC,CATSPRTGVYNEQFF
TRBJ2-7,-,-,TRBV30,TGTGCCTGGAGCAATCAGGGGCACGAGCAGTACTTC,CAWSNQGHEQYF
TRBJ2-4,-,once,TRBV18,TGTGCCAGCTCACCTTTCCGGGACGGAAAAAACATTCAGTACTTC,CASSPFRDGKNIQYF
TRBJ2-1,TRBD2,few,TRBV10-3,TGTGCCACCCTCCCTAGCGGCCCGTACAATGAGCAGTTCTTC,CATLPSGPYNEQFF
TRBJ2-3,-,-,TRBV10-1,TGCGCCAGCAGTGAACTGGGACGGCGGGCTAGCACAGATACGCAGTATTTT,CASSELGRRASTDTQYF